This paragraph reports one TCR beta chain. Its cognate antigen has yet to be identified. No base-level quality is on record; no much larger clone is a single base apart. Receptors were amplified or captured by 5' RACE. Sequencing was performed on an Illumina HiSeq 2000. Template switching introduced a universal primer binding site; the final cDNA contained a unique molecular identifier, enabling accurate counting of TCR cDNA molecules. First-strand cDNA for TCR alpha and beta chains was synthesized from specific primers in the conserved constant-segment region. Each cDNA library was double barcoded, with a SMART-Mk sample barcode plus Illumina barcodes, to control for contamination. TruSeq adapter sequences, together with Illumina sample barcodes, were added in two successive PCR steps. Sequencing of the TCR alpha and beta cDNA libraries was done on the Illumina HiSeq platform using custom primers. In the authors' own workflow: MiGEC was used to process raw reads and extract unique molecular identifiers, and MiXCR was used to find CDR3 positions. For each individual, recombination models were inferred using an EM algorithm with the repgenHMM and IGoR tools. The tcR package in R was used for shared clonotype analysis, with sharing normalized by the product of cloneset sizes. To study raw recombination free of thymic and clonal selection effects, out-of-frame nonproductive sequences were analyzed. TCRdb redid the processing of the public reads, applying fastp at Q25 and MiXCR, and retained in-frame beta chains. Merged by CDR3 protein, the rows form single entries marked with the most common genes and DNA. TCRdb assigned the V and J calls; the authors' analysis was not used. Present in this sample are about 890,000 distinct CDR3 sequences, roughly 12% of which were seen just once. Of the sample, about 1.5% is held by the ten largest clones.

The CDR3 spans 18 residues, from the cysteine through the phenylalanine. Only the CDR3 part of the read is kept: 54 bases, read in frame from the first base. Trimming leaves V shorter by 0 bases and J shorter by 0 bases, with the junction holding 6 bases beyond the gene matches. According to the germline V gene, CDR1 reads KGHSH and CDR2 reads LQKENI. The data originate from a study of identical twins (dated by TCRdb to the mid-2010s). As for the study more broadly: TCR alpha and beta repertoires from monozygotic twins, unrelated adults of various ages and cord blood were deep-sequenced to test whether fetal clonotypes persist. To rule out contamination, replicate twin experiments were performed at different times with different library preparation protocols. The research as a whole found: Because the same donors could not be followed over many years, the conclusions relied on cross-sectional statistical analysis. In beta out-of-frame sequences, excess twin sharing was weaker, because having fewer shared sequences lowered the signal-to-noise ratio. Abundant cord blood beta clonotypes carried fewer insertions; young adult naive repertoires showed a weaker similar trend, while memory repertoires showed none. Recombination models systematically underestimated out-of-frame TCR alpha sharing in monozygotic twins but agreed with sharing between unrelated individuals. Compared with coincidental sharing between unrelated individuals, out-of-frame TCR alpha sequences shared between twins had an excess of sequences with low generation probability. Zero-insertion analyses could be partly confounded by invariant T cells such as MAIT and iNKT, though diverse VJ usage argued against such confounding for most clonotypes.

Only healthy Caucasian donors were included. The twin cohort comprised three pairs of female monozygotic twins, all aged roughly 18 to 30 years. Peripheral blood mononuclear cells were the source from which RNA for the TCR libraries was isolated. This sample also appeared in a second study, on yellow fever vaccine responses in identical twins. Per the second study: According to the authors, in identical twins the way T cells responded to vaccination appeared partly convergent and partly personalized. In the study, vaccine-responding T cell clones were precisely tracked in identical twins.

The chain uses TRBV18 and TRBJ2-2, and TRBD2 matches 8 of the central bases. The receptor was derived from a woman aged 18-30 years in good health. Sequenced input: PBMCs. The sequence in DNA is TGTGCCAGCTCACCACCGCCCGGGGGGGTCGCGAACACCGGGGAGCTGTTTTTT. This sequence encodes CASSPPPGGVANTGELFF.